This TCR beta chain was retrieved from a study of blood T cell repertoires in COVID-19. As for the study in general: Specimens from acute and convalescent COVID-19 originated in the United States, Italy and Spain. T cells, B-cell-depleted T cells, or PBMCs provided the cDNA or gDNA that served as material.

The V end lost 3 bases, the J end lost 5 bases, and 15 bases lay between the germline ends. Looked up from germline, CDR1 is SGDLS and CDR2 is YYNGEE. The CDR3 runs to 14 residues. Clones were read by immunoSEQ multiplex PCR, and TCRdb kept only the in-frame ones, dropping some. The table shows fewer than 400,000 clones, with 85% to 90% occurring only once. Sequencing was done on a sample of PBMCs or T cells enriched from blood (not recorded which). The sequence was collected from a woman in her forties or fifties who had recovered from COVID-19. The chain is built from TRBV9 and TRBJ2-7, with a weak D call TRBD1 (5 bases). The CDR3 sequence is CASSEGRVTNEQYF. The CDR3 nucleotides are TGTGCCAGCAGCGAGGGCAGGGTGACAAACGAGCAGTACTTC.